This T cell receptor beta chain was found in a study of PD-L1 blockade in urothelial cancer. Turning to the study itself: Atezolizumab, begun by patients in about 2014, was given at 1,200 mg intravenously every 3 weeks. Blood samples had a median of 141,255 T cells, roughly 83,000 unique TCRs, and clonality 0.07 to 0.08.

The study collected 1 to 8 samples per patient, pretreatment and on-treatment. The CDR3 is made up of 13 amino acids. Germline-derived CDR1 and CDR2 are SGDLS and YYNGEE. Between the trimmed V and J ends, which lost 4 bases and 1 base, there was a span of 5 bases. Here immunoSEQ multiplex PCR was the method, and the copy in TCRdb shows in-frame clones only, minus some. The data show roughly 90,000 clones, roughly 90% seen once. The study's findings and limits: It was durable-benefit patients whose tumor-associated blood clones expanded more at 3 weeks.

Regarding this clone: Its antigen is not known.

The sequencing here drew on PBMCs, taken around atezolizumab (anti-PD-L1) treatment. This TCR came from a man aged 55 to 70 with urothelial cancer. V gene TRBV9 combines with J gene TRBJ2-2; D remains unclear. The CDR3 nucleotides are TGTGCCAGCAGCAGACAGAACACCGGGGAGCTGTTTTTT. The encoded protein is CASSRQNTGELFF.